This is a list of T cell receptor beta chains from one sample in a study of cytomegalovirus exposure and HLA in healthy donors. TCRdb's table, derived via immunoSEQ multiplex PCR, lists solely in-frame clones and lacks some. Counted here are 130,000 to 150,000 clones, nearly 90% occurring once; the ten biggest clones make up about 10%. The sample taken for sequencing was PBMCs. The receptors originated from a woman between 18 and 30 years old in good health and CMV-seropositive. The CDR3 runs from the conserved cysteine through the conserved F or W. A D gene is named only where the DNA matches it firmly. Rows may omit the clone size; those that give it use once, few, many or a size class.

size: NA
V: TRBV28
D: NA
length: 18
J: TRBJ1-3
DNA: TGTGCCAGCAGCCCTTGGACAGAAGCCTTACTCTCTGGAAACACCATATATTTT
CDR3: CASSPWTEALLSGNTIYF

size: NA
V: TRBV5-1
D: TRBD2
length: 17
J: TRBJ2-3
DNA: TGCGCCAGCAGCCGATATGGACTAGCGGGGGACACAGATACGCAGTATTTT
CDR3: CASSRYGLAGDTDTQYF

size: NA
V: TRBV10-3
D: NA
length: 16
J: TRBJ1-5
DNA: TGTGCCATCAGTGAGTCTAACAGACATAGCAATCAGCCCCAGCATTTT
CDR3: CAISESNRHSNQPQHF

size: NA
V: TRBV7-8
D: NA
length: 15
J: TRBJ1-2
DNA: TGTGCCAGCAGCTTACGGGACCCGGAGGGCTATGGCTACACCTTC
CDR3: CASSLRDPEGYGYTF

size: NA
V: TRBV28
D: TRBD1
length: 14
J: TRBJ1-1
DNA: TGTGCCAGCAGCCTTTCGGGGACAGGGAGAGAAGCTTTCTTT
CDR3: CASSLSGTGREAFF

size: NA
V: TRBV7-9
D: NA
length: 16
J: TRBJ2-7
DNA: TGTGCCAGCAGCTTTCGCACAACAGGGAAGAGGAGCGAGCAGTACTTC
CDR3: CASSFRTTGKRSEQYF

size: once
V: TRBV18
D: NA
length: 13
J: TRBJ2-7
DNA: TGTGCCAGCTCACCACTCGCGGATTACGAGCAGTACTTC
CDR3: CASSPLADYEQYF

size: once
V: TRBV6-5
D: NA
length: 15
J: TRBJ2-5
DNA: TGTGCCAGCAGTCCACCACGGGCAGGGCAAGAGACCCAGTACTTC
CDR3: CASSPPRAGQETQYF

size: NA
V: TRBV27
D: NA
length: 12
J: TRBJ1-6
DNA: TGTGCCAGCAGTCCCCACAGCTCACCCCTCCACTTT
CDR3: CASSPHSSPLHF

size: once
V: TRBV5-8
D: TRBD1
length: 15
J: TRBJ2-7
DNA: TGTGCCAGCCGGGACAGCCGTCGGAGTACTAACGAGCAGTACTTC
CDR3: CASRDSRRSTNEQYF

size: NA
V: TRBV18
D: NA
length: 15
J: TRBJ2-7
DNA: TGTGCCAGCTCACCACCGGCAGGGGGGCCCTACGAGCAGTACTTC
CDR3: CASSPPAGGPYEQYF